This T cell receptor beta chain appears in the sequencing data of a study of cytomegalovirus exposure and HLA in healthy donors. The CDR3 loop spans 13 amino acids. Germline V gene data show CDR1 as SGHDT and CDR2 as YYEEEE. V lost 4 bases and J lost 4; bases outside the gene matches: 2. Primers included in the PCR were 60 Vbeta and 13 Jbeta primers. Clones were sequenced by immunoSEQ multiplex PCR, and TCRdb holds only the in-frame ones, with some missing. The sample contains some 150,000 clones, 82% of which appear only once. Turning to this clone: The antigen remains unidentified.

General observations from the study: Reported results showed that the classifier diagnosed cytomegalovirus status with high specificity and sensitivity. Indistinguishable V segments, including TRBV6-2 and TRBV6-3, were excluded.

The source material was PBMCs. The sequence derives from a man aged 18 to 30 in good health and CMV-seropositive. This chain uses TRBV5-6 with TRBJ2-5; TRBD2 aligns across 9 bases. CDR3 sequence (DNA): TGTGCCAGCAGCCTACTAGCGGGAGAGACCCAGTACTTC. This translates into CASSLLAGETQYF. The entire variable domain, with the rest obtained from reference TRBV5-6 and TRBJ2-5, is as follows: DAGVTQSPTHLIKTRGQQVTLRCSPKSGHDTVSWYQQALGQGPQFIFQYYEEEERQRGNFPDRFSGHQFPNYSSELNVNALLLGDSALYLCASSLLAGETQYFGPGTRLLVL.